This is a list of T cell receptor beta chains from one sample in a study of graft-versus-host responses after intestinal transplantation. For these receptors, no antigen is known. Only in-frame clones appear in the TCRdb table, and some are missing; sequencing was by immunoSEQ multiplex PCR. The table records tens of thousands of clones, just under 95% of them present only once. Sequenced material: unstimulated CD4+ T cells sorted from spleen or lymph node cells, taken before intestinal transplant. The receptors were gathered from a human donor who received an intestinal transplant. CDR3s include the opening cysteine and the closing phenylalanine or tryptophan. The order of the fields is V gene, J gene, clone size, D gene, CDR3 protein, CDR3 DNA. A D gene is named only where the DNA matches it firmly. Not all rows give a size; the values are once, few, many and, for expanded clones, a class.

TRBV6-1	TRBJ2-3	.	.	CASSDRGKDTQYF	TGTGCCAGCAGTGATAGAGGGAAAGATACGCAGTATTTT
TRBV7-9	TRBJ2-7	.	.	CASSPAVFGEQYF	TGTGCCAGCAGCCCCGCCGTTTTCGGCGAGCAGTACTTC
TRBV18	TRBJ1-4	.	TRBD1	CASSPQTGPNEKLFF	TGTGCCAGCTCACCGCAGACAGGGCCTAATGAAAAACTGTTTTTT
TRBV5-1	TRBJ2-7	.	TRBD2	CASSLLSGRAHEQYF	TGCGCCAGCAGCTTGTTGAGCGGGAGGGCCCACGAGCAGTACTTC
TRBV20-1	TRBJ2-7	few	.	CSARLVGEQYF	TGCAGTGCTAGACTTGTCGGGGAGCAGTACTTC
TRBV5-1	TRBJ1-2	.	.	CASSLAGNYGYTF	TGCGCCAGCAGCTTGGCAGGGAACTATGGCTACACCTTC
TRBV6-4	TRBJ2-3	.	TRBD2	CASSVTSGSQTDTQYF	TGTGCCAGCAGTGTGACTAGCGGGAGCCAGACAGATACGCAGTATTTT
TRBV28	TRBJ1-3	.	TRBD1	CASSWDRVSLGNTIYF	TGTGCCAGCAGTTGGGACAGGGTCAGCCTTGGAAACACCATATATTTT
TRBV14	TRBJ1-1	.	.	CASSQWDTEAFF	TGTGCCAGCAGCCAGTGGGACACTGAAGCTTTCTTT
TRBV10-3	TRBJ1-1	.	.	CAISAIPGTLNGEAFF	TGTGCCATCAGCGCGATACCCGGGACCTTGAATGGTGAAGCTTTCTTT
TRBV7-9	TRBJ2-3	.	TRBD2	CASSRGMTSGTDTQYF	TGTGCCAGCAGCCGGGGGATGACTAGCGGCACAGATACGCAGTATTTT
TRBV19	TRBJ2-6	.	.	CASSARRGLGANVLTF	TGTGCCAGTAGTGCCCGCCGAGGGCTTGGGGCCAACGTCCTGACTTTC
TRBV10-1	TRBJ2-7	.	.	CASSDLDTGSSYEQYF	TGCGCCAGCAGTGATTTGGATACAGGGAGCTCCTACGAGCAGTACTTC
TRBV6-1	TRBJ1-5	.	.	CASLKIGVRGQPQHF	TGTGCCAGCCTAAAAATTGGGGTTAGGGGTCAGCCCCAGCATTTT
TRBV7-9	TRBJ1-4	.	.	CASSLGGFGADATNEKLFF	TGTGCCAGCAGCTTGGGAGGATTCGGGGCCGATGCAACTAATGAAAAACTGTTTTTT
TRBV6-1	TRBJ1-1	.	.	CASRGGPNTEAFF	TGTGCCAGCAGGGGCGGGCCGAACACTGAAGCTTTCTTT
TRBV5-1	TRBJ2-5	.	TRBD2	CASSLSHLGLAVQETQYF	TGCGCCAGCAGCTTGTCCCATCTGGGGCTAGCGGTCCAAGAGACCCAGTACTTC
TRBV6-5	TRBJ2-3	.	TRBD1	CASSRRTGRYTQYF	TGTGCCAGCAGTCGCCGGACAGGGCGGTATACGCAGTATTTT
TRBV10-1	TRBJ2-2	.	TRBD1	CGTRGQKTGELFF	TGCGGTACCAGGGGGCAGAAAACCGGGGAGCTGTTTTTT
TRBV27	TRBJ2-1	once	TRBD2	CASKIKVLAGGSAYNEQFF	TGTGCCAGCAAAATAAAGGTCCTAGCGGGAGGGTCAGCTTACAATGAGCAGTTCTTC
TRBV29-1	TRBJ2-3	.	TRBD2	CSAPTSGRTDTQYF	TGCAGCGCCCCGACTAGCGGGAGGACAGATACGCAGTATTTT
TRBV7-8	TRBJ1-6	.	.	CASSPTGRPYNSPLHF	TGTGCCAGCAGCCCTACAGGGCGACCCTATAATTCACCCCTCCACTTT
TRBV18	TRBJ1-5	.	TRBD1	CASSGQGNQPQHF	TGTGCCAGCTCAGGACAGGGGAATCAGCCCCAGCATTTT
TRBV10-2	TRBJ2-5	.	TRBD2	CASSGGGETQYF	TGCGCCAGCAGCGGGGGAGGGGAGACCCAGTACTTC
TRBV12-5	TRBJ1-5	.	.	CASGLSGLAPQHF	TGTGCTAGTGGTTTATCCGGACTGGCTCCCCAGCATTTT
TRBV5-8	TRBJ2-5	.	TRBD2	CASSKGLAGQETQYF	TGTGCCAGCAGCAAGGGACTAGCGGGACAAGAGACCCAGTACTTC
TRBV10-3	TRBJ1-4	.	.	CAISESRSTNEKLFF	TGTGCCATCAGTGAGTCAAGGTCAACTAATGAAAAACTGTTTTTT
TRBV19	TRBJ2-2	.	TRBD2	CASSTLSGRALSNSNTGELFF	TGTGCCAGTAGTACACTAAGCGGGAGGGCCTTGTCGAACTCGAACACCGGGGAGCTGTTTTTT
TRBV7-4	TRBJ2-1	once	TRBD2	CASSFGTTDNEQFF	TGTGCCAGCAGCTTCGGGACTACCGACAATGAGCAGTTCTTC
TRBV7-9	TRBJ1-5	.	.	CASSYGGNGQPQHF	TGTGCCAGCAGCTACGGGGGTAATGGGCAGCCCCAGCATTTT
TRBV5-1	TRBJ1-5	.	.	CASSLGQPSNQPQHF	TGCGCCAGCAGCTTGGGCCAACCTAGCAATCAGCCCCAGCATTTT
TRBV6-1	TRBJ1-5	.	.	CASSMEVSNQPQHF	TGTGCCAGCAGTATGGAGGTGAGCAATCAGCCCCAGCATTTT
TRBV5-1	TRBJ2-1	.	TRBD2	CASSPPSGSNHEQFF	TGCGCCAGCAGTCCCCCAAGCGGGAGTAACCATGAGCAGTTCTTC
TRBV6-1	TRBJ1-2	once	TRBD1	CASRALGTGNGYTF	TGTGCCAGCAGGGCGTTAGGGACAGGGAATGGCTACACCTTC
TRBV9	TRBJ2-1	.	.	CASSVAGHVNEQFF	TGTGCCAGCAGCGTAGCCGGGCACGTAAATGAGCAGTTCTTC
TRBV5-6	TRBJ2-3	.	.	CASSFGTAGLTDTQYF	TGTGCCAGCAGCTTTGGTACGGCGGGCCTCACAGATACGCAGTATTTT
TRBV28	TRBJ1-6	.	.	CASSLRGDNSPLHF	TGTGCCAGCAGTTTGAGGGGAGATAATTCACCCCTCCACTTT
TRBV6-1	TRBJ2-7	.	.	CASSLGANYEQYF	TGTGCCAGCAGCCTGGGGGCGAACTACGAGCAGTACTTC
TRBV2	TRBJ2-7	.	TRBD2	CASSAPGLAGGLASYEQYF	TGTGCCAGCAGTGCCCCGGGACTAGCGGGAGGCCTTGCAAGCTACGAGCAGTACTTC
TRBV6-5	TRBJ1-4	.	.	CATRGGARTNEKLFF	TGTGCCACCCGAGGAGGGGCGCGAACTAATGAAAAACTGTTTTTT
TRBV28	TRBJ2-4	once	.	CASSPDRLQYF	TGTGCCAGCAGCCCCGATCGGCTTCAGTACTTC
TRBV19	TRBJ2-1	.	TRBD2	CASSIVAGQGEQFF	TGTGCCAGTAGTATAGTAGCGGGACAAGGTGAGCAGTTCTTC
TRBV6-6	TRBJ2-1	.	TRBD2	CASSPLAGGGYNEQFF	TGTGCCAGCAGTCCTCTAGCGGGAGGAGGGTACAATGAGCAGTTCTTC
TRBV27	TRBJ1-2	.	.	CASSFGNRPYGYTF	TGTGCCAGCAGTTTCGGGAACCGTCCCTATGGCTACACCTTC
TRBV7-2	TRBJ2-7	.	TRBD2	CASSLAELAGEQYF	TGTGCCAGCAGCTTAGCCGAGTTAGCGGGCGAGCAGTACTTC
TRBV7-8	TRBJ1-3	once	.	CASSSPGTSSGNTIYF	TGTGCCAGCAGCTCACCCGGGACCTCCTCTGGAAACACCATATATTTT